Below are 3 T cell receptor beta chains sequenced from a single sample in a study of CD8+ T cells in alopecia areata. Isolated RNA was reverse transcribed into cDNA used as the sequencing template. Data came from immunoSEQ multiplex PCR; TCRdb stores just in-frame clones and leaves some out. The sample has 150,000 to 200,000 clones; around 50% are singletons. Stated treatment: oral pan-JAK inhibitor, 5-10 mg twice daily. This specimen was CD8+ T cells sorted from blood, taken at week 24, from a patient treated with tofacitinib. These receptors all stem from a human donor with alopecia areata.

The rearrangement joins TRBV5-1 to TRBJ1-5; D remains unclear. Germline V gene lookup returns CDR1 SGHRS and CDR2 YFSETQ. V was pared by 5 bases and J by 3 bases, with 12 bases between. The CDR3 runs 14 residues. CDR3 coding DNA: TGCGCCAGCAGTCCCTTCGGCGACAATCAGCCCCAGCATTTT. It yields the protein CASSPFGDNQPQHF.

This chain links TRBV14 with TRBJ2-1; 8 bases align to TRBD1. The CDR3 is made up of 15 amino acids. Germline lookup yields CDR1 SGHDN and CDR2 FVKESK. Trimming cost V 1 base and J 6 bases; bases outside gene matches: 5. The CDR3 protein is CASSQGQGSGNEQFF. As DNA, the CDR3 is TGTGCCAGCAGCCAAGGACAGGGGTCGGGCAATGAGCAGTTCTTC. Based on the CDR3 plus reference TRBV14 and TRBJ2-1, the full variable domain is EAGVTQFPSHSVIEKGQTVTLRCDPISGHDNLYWYRRVMGKEIKFLLHFVKESKQDESGMPNNRFLAERTGGTYSTLKVQPAELEDSGVYFCASSQGQGSGNEQFFGPGTRLTVL.

The chain links TRBV6-5 to TRBJ2-5; 8 bases agree with TRBD1. The CDR3 is made up of 15 amino acids. V lost 10 bases to trimming and J lost 5 bases; unmatched junction nucleotides: 15. Germline CDR1 MNHEY, CDR2 SVGAGI. CDR3 DNA sequence: TGTGCCATCGGAGATGACAGGGGATCGGTGGAGACCCAGTACTTC. It is translated as CAIGDDRGSVETQYF.